This T cell receptor beta chain is drawn from a study of siplizumab effects on memory and regulatory T cells. The V gene's germline CDR1 is SQVTM and CDR2 ANQGSEA. V was pared by 3 bases and J by 2 bases, with 6 bases between. CDR3 size: 12 residues. Produced via immunoSEQ multiplex PCR; TCRdb's table is partial and in-frame only. Of around 87,000 clones listed, 85% to 90% are singletons. The chain joins TRBV29-1 to TRBJ2-3; D is unresolved. The sequenced sample was CD4+ T cells sorted from blood. This receptor was identified in a human donor in good health. The CDR3 nucleotides read TGCAGCGTTGAGAGACCCACAGATACGCAGTATTTT. Translation gives CSVERPTDTQYF.